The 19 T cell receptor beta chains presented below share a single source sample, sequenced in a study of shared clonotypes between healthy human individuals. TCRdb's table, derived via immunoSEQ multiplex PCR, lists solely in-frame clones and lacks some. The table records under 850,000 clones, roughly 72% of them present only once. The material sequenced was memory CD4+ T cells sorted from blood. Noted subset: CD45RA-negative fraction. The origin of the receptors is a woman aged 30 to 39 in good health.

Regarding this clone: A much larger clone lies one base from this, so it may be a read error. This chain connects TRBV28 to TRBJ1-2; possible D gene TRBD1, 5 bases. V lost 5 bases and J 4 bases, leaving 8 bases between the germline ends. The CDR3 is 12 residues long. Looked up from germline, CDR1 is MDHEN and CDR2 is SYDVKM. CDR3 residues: CASSRDVYGYTF. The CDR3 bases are TGTGCCAGCAGTCGGGACGTCTATGGCTACACCTTC.

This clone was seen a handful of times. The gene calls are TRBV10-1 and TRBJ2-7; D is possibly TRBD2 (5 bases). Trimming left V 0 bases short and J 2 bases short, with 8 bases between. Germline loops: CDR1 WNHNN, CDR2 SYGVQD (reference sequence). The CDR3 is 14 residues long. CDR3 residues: CASSESRAPYEQYF. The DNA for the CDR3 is TGCGCCAGCAGTGAGTCGAGGGCCCCCTACGAGCAGTACTTC.

The CDR3 sequence is CASSSPGLATDTQYF. As DNA, the CDR3 is TGTGCCAGCAGCTCGCCCGGACTAGCAACAGATACGCAGTATTTT. The chain recombines TRBV7-2 with TRBJ2-3; TRBD2 matches 8 bases. The J segment lost 3 bases and the V segment lost 4 bases, leaving 6 bases of the junction unmatched. Germline assignment: CDR1 SGHTA and CDR2 FQGNSA. This CDR3 contains 15 residues.

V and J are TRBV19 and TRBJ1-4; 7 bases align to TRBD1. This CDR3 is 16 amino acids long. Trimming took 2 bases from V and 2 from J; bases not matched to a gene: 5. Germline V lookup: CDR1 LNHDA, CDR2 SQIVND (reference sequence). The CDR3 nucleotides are TGTGCCAGTAGTATAAGAGCGACAGGGACTAATGAAAAACTGTTTTTT. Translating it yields CASSIRATGTNEKLFF.

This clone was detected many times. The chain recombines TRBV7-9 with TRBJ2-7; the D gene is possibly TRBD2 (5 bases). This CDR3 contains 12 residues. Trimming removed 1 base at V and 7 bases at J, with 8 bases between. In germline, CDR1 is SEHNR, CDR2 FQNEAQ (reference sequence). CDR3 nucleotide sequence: TGTGCCAGCAGCTTAGGGCAGCGGGAGCAGTACTTC. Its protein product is CASSLGQREQYF.

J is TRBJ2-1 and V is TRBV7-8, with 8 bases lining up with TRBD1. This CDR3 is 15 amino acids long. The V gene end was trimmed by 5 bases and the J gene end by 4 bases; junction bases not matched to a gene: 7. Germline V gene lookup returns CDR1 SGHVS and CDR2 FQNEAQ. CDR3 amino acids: CASSAGQGKYNEQFF. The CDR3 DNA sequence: TGTGCCAGCAGCGCTGGACAGGGTAAATACAATGAGCAGTTCTTC.

Here the CDR3 reads CASSFAVSGNTIYF. The DNA for the CDR3 is TGTGCCAGCAGTTTCGCAGTCTCTGGAAACACCATATATTTT. The chain couples TRBV28 to TRBJ1-3, with D hard to call. The ends were cut back, 3 bases at V and 0 bases at J, with 6 bases in the middle. This CDR3 region has 14 residues. Germline CDR1 reads MDHEN; CDR2 reads SYDVKM.

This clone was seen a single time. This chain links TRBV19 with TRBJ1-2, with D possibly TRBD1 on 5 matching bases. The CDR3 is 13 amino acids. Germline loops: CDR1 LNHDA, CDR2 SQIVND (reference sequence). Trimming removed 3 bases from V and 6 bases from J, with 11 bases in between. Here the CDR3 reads CASSIGQGHGYTF. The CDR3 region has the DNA TGTGCCAGTAGTATCGGGCAGGGACATGGCTACACCTTC.

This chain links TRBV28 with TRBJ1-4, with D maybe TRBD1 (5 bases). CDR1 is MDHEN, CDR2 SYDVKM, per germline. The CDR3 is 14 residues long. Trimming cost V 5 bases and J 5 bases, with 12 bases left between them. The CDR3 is CASSASGGNEKLFF. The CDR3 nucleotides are TGTGCCAGCAGTGCTTCCGGGGGGAATGAAAAACTGTTTTTT.

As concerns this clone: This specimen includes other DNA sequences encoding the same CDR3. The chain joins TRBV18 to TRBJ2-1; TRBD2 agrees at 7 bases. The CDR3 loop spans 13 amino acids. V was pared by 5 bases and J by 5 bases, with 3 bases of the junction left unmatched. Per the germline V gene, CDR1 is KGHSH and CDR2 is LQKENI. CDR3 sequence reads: CASSAGVHNEQFF. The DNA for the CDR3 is TGTGCCAGCTCAGCGGGAGTCCACAATGAGCAGTTCTTC.

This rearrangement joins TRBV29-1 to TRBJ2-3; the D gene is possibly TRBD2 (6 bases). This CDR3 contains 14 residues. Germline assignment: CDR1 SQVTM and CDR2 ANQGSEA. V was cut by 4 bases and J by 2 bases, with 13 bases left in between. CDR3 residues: CSVVWEEVTDTQYF. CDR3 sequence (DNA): TGCAGCGTTGTGTGGGAGGAGGTCACAGATACGCAGTATTTT.

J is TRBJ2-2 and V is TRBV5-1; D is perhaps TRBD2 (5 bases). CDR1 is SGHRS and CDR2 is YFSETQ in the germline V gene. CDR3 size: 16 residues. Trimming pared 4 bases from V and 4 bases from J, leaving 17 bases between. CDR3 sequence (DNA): TGCGCCAGCAGCCAAGATACTAGTCCTAGCACCGGGGAGCTGTTTTTT. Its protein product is CASSQDTSPSTGELFF.

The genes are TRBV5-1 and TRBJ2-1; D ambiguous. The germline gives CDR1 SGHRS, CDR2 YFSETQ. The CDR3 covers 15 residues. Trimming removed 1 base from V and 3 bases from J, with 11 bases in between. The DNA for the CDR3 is TGCGCCAGCAGCTTGTCTTCTCCCGACTACAATGAGCAGTTCTTC. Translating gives CASSLSSPDYNEQFF.

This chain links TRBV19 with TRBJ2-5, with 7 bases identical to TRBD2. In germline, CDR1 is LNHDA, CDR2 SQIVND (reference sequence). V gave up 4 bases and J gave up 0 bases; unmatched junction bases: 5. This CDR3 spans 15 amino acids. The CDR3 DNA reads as TGTGCCAGTAGTAAGGGGAGGGAGTACCAAGAGACCCAGTACTTC. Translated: CASSKGREYQETQYF.

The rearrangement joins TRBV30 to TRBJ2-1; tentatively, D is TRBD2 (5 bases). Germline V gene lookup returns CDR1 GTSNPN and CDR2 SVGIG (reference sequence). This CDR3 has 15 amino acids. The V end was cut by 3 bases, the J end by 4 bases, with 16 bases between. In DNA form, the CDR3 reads TGTGCCTGGAGGAAGTTTAGAGCGGATTACAATGAGCAGTTCTTC. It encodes CAWRKFRADYNEQFF.

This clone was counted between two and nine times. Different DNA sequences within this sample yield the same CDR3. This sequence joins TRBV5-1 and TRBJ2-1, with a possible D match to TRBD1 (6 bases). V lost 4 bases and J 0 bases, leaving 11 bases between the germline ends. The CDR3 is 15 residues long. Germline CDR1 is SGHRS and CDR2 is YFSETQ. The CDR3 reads CASSIDRPSYNEQFF. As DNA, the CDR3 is TGCGCCAGCAGCATCGACAGGCCCTCCTACAATGAGCAGTTCTTC. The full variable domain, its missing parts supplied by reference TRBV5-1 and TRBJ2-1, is KAGVTQTPRYLIKTRGQQVTLSCSPISGHRSVSWYQQTPGQGLQFLFEYFSETQRNKGNFPGRFSGRQFSNSRSEMNVSTLELGDSALYLCASSIDRPSYNEQFFGPGTRLTVL.

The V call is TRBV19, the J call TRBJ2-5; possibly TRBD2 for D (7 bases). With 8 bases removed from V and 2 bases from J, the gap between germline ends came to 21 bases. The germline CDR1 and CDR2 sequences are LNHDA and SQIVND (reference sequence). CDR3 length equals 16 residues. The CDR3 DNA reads TGTGCCAGTCGTCGGGGGGACACGAAGGAACAAGAGACCCAGTACTTC. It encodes CASRRGDTKEQETQYF.

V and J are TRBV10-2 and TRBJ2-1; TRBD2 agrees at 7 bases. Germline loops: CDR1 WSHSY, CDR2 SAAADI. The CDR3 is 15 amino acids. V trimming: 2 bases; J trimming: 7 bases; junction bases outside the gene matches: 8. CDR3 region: CASSERSGVGNEQFF. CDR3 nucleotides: TGCGCCAGCAGTGAGAGGAGCGGGGTTGGGAATGAGCAGTTCTTC.

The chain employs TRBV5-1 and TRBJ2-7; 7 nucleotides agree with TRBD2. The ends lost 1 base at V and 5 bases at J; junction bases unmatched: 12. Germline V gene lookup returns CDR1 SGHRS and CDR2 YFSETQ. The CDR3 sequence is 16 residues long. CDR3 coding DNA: TGCGCCAGCAGCTTGAACCAGGGAGGGCCTGAAAACGAGCAGTACTTC. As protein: CASSLNQGGPENEQYF.